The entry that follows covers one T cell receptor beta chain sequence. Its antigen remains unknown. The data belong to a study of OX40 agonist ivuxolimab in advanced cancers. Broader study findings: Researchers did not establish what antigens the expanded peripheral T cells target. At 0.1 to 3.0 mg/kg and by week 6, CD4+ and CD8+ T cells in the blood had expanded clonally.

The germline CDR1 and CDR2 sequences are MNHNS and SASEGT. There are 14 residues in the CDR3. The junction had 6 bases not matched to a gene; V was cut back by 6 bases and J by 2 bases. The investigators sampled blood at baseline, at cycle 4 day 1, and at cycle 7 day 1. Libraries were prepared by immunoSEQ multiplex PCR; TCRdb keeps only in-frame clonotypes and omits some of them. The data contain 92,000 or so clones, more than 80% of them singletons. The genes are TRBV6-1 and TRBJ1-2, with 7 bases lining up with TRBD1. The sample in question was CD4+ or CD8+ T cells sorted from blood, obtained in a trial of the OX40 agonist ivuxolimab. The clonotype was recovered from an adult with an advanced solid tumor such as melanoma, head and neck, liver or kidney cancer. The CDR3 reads CASSAGTVNYGYTF. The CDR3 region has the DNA TGTGCCAGCAGCGCCGGGACAGTAAACTATGGCTACACCTTC.